The next 18 T cell receptor beta chains were all read from a single sample in a study of blood T cell repertoires in COVID-19. Some clones are missing from TCRdb's copy, which holds only in-frame ones; the method was immunoSEQ multiplex PCR. The sample includes approximately 300,000 clones, approximately 85% seen only once; the top ten take 0.87%. The sequenced sample was peripheral blood. Receptors were obtained from a human donor with COVID-19, enrolled during active disease. The donor label of this sample is uncertain.

This chain uses TRBV7-9 with TRBJ1-2; D call uncertain. Germline V gene data show CDR1 as SEHNR and CDR2 as FQNEAQ (reference sequence). This CDR3 comprises 14 residues. The ends were cut back, 1 base at V and 6 bases at J, with 12 bases in the middle. CDR3 sequence (DNA): TGTGCCAGCAGCTTAGATCGGGGTTTGCATGGCTACACCTTC. This encodes CASSLDRGLHGYTF.

The V call is TRBV7-6, the J call TRBJ2-2; D gene ambiguous. Germline V gene data show CDR1 as SGHVS and CDR2 as FNYEAQ. The ends were cut back, 0 bases at V and 0 bases at J, with 8 bases in the middle. The CDR3 has 16 residues. The CDR3 bases are TGTGCCAGCAGCTTAGCGCGTGAACCGAACACCGGGGAGCTGTTTTTT. Translation: CASSLAREPNTGELFF.

The chain is built from TRBV3-1 (or the pseudogene TRBV3-2) and TRBJ2-1; TRBD2 is a possible D gene (5 bases). This CDR3 has 13 residues. CDR1 and CDR2 (germline): LGHDT, YNNKEL (reference sequence). V lost 4 bases and J 7 bases, leaving 11 bases between the germline ends. The DNA for the CDR3 is TGTGCCAGCAGCCTTTGGACGGGGAATGAGCAGTTCTTC. Protein sequence: CASSLWTGNEQFF.

The chain joins TRBV10-3 to TRBJ2-3; TRBD2 agrees at 10 bases. The CDR3 consists of 14 residues. Per germline, CDR1 ENHRY and CDR2 SYGVKD. Losses at the gene ends were 7 bases for V and 4 bases for J; bases not matched to a gene: 5. The CDR3 spells CAIKGAGGPDTQYF. The CDR3 DNA reads TGTGCCATCAAAGGAGCGGGAGGGCCAGATACGCAGTATTTT.

The J gene is TRBJ2-3, the V gene TRBV6-6; TRBD2 is a possible D gene (7 bases). Germline V gene data show CDR1 as MNHNY and CDR2 as SVGAGI (reference sequence). V was shortened by 7 bases and J by 5 bases, with 19 bases between the two germline ends. The CDR3 is 15 residues long. The CDR3 sequence is CASTPGWGGQDTQYF. As DNA, the CDR3 is TGTGCCAGCACCCCTGGGTGGGGGGGCCAAGATACGCAGTATTTT.

The gene calls are TRBV18 and TRBJ1-3; no clear D. Germline CDR1 KGHSH, CDR2 LQKENI. V was pared by 6 bases and J by 2 bases, with 11 bases between. The CDR3 loop spans 14 amino acids. The chain's CDR3 is CASSPGGPGNTIYF. In nucleotides, the CDR3 is TGTGCCAGCTCCCCAGGCGGGCCTGGAAACACCATATATTTT.

The chain couples TRBV4-3 to TRBJ2-1; 13 bases agree with TRBD2. The CDR3 covers 19 residues. Germline trimming cut 1 base from V and 4 bases from J; bases unmatched to any gene: 10. CDR1 and CDR2 from the germline V gene are LGHNA and YSLEER. CDR3 region: CASSQGTSGRFQNYNEQFF. CDR3 DNA sequence: TGCGCCAGCAGCCAAGGGACTAGCGGGAGATTCCAAAATTACAATGAGCAGTTCTTC.

This chain joins TRBV7-2 and TRBJ2-1; possible D gene TRBD1, 5 bases. The CDR3 is made up of 15 amino acids. V gave up 3 bases and J gave up 0 bases, with 9 bases separating them. CDR1 and CDR2 from the germline V gene are SGHTA and FQGNSA. The CDR3 sequence: CASSLTVSSYNEQFF. CDR3 sequence (DNA): TGTGCCAGCAGCTTGACAGTAAGCTCCTACAATGAGCAGTTCTTC.

The chain links TRBV28 to TRBJ1-3, with D unresolved. Germline CDR1 MDHEN, CDR2 SYDVKM. The V gene lost 3 bases and the J gene lost 2 bases, with 8 bases spanning the gap. The CDR3 is 14 amino acids. CDR3 sequence: CASSLSRAGNTIYF. The CDR3 DNA is TGTGCCAGCAGTTTGTCGAGGGCTGGAAACACCATATATTTT.

The chain employs TRBV6-4 and TRBJ1-1; no clear D. Trimming cost V 4 bases and J 1 base, with 4 bases left between them. The CDR3 consists of 12 residues. The V gene's germline CDR1 is MRHNA and CDR2 SNTAGT. CDR3 sequence (DNA): TGTGCCAGCAGTGGGGCGAACACTGAAGCTTTCTTT. Its translation is CASSGANTEAFF.

J is TRBJ1-1 and V is TRBV7-2; D is perhaps TRBD1 (5 bases). The CDR3 spans 15 residues. Germline V gives CDR1 SGHTA, CDR2 FQGNSA. The V gene lost 5 bases and the J gene lost 0 bases, with 13 bases spanning the gap. The CDR3 sequence: CASSISGGMNTEAFF. The DNA for the CDR3 is TGTGCCAGCAGCATCTCGGGGGGGATGAACACTGAAGCTTTCTTT.

The CDR3 DNA sequence: TGTGCCAGCAGTTATGTAGCGGGGGGGTACGAGCAGTACTTC. Its protein product is CASSYVAGGYEQYF. The gene calls are TRBV6-2 or TRBV6-3 and TRBJ2-7; 11 nucleotides line up with TRBD2. The V and J ends lost 3 bases and 4 bases, in that order; junction bases with no gene match: 2. The germline CDR1 and CDR2 sequences are MNHEY and SVGEGT. The CDR3 length is 14 residues.

This clone was observed a single time. V gene TRBV6-1 combines with J gene TRBJ2-3; D call uncertain. CDR3 length: 17 residues. CDR1 and CDR2 from the germline V gene are MNHNS and SASEGT. Trimming pared 0 bases from V and 6 bases from J, leaving 19 bases between. CDR3 nucleotides: TGTGCCAGCAGTGAAGCGCTTAGGCAGGTTGGGTCGGATACGCAGTATTTT. Its translation: CASSEALRQVGSDTQYF.

This chain connects TRBV6-1 to TRBJ2-5, with TRBD2 identical over 14 bases. V lost 0 bases and J lost 5; bases outside the gene matches: 2. CDR3 length equals 16 residues. Germline CDR1 MNHNS, CDR2 SASEGT. The CDR3 DNA reads TGTGCCAGCAGTGAAGCGCGACTAGCGGGAGGGGAGACCCAGTACTTC. Translating it yields CASSEARLAGGETQYF.

In its sample, this clone was seen once. The rearrangement uses TRBV19 and TRBJ2-1; 7 positions match TRBD2. After removal of 6 bases from V and 6 bases from J, the junction contained 11 bases not matched to a gene. Germline CDR1 LNHDA, CDR2 SQIVND (reference sequence). The CDR3 consists of 15 residues. For the CDR3, the DNA is TGTGCCAGTAGGCCCTTTCTAGCGGAGATCAATGAGCAGTTCTTC. This translates into CASRPFLAEINEQFF.

CDR3 region: CASSKGLAGGQRNEQFF. The CDR3 coding sequence is TGTGCCAGCAGCAAGGGTCTAGCGGGAGGGCAGCGGAATGAGCAGTTCTTC. This chain links TRBV9 with TRBJ2-1, with 12 positions matching TRBD2. J was trimmed by 7 bases and V by 4 bases; bases with no gene match: 12. The CDR3 covers 17 residues. Germline V gene lookup returns CDR1 SGDLS and CDR2 YYNGEE.

The V gene is TRBV19, the J gene TRBJ1-2; D may be TRBD1 (5 bases). Germline V gene sequence: CDR1 LNHDA, CDR2 SQIVND (reference sequence). Trimming removed 2 bases from V and 7 bases from J, with 11 bases in between. CDR3 length: 13 residues. CDR3 in amino acids: CASSITGAGGYTF. The CDR3 DNA is TGTGCCAGTAGTATAACAGGAGCCGGTGGCTACACCTTC.

The chain employs TRBV29-1 and TRBJ2-6, with 8 bases lining up with TRBD1. The J segment lost 0 bases and the V segment lost 7 bases, leaving 8 bases of the junction unmatched. The CDR3 is 16 residues long. CDR1 and CDR2 (germline): SQVTM, ANQGSEA. DNA of the CDR3: TGCAGCGCCTGGACAGGGCCAGCCTCTGGGGCCAACGTCCTGACTTTC. This translates into CSAWTGPASGANVLTF.